The subject of this entry is one T cell receptor (beta chain). Antigen specificity is unknown. This specimen belongs to a study of T-cell reconstitution after alpha-beta-depleted transplantation in children. A library of TCRbeta sequences, prepared with unique molecular identifiers, was generated. TCRdb analysed the PCR reads with MiXCR anew, one entry per CDR3 protein. Of fewer than 550,000 distinct CDR3 sequences listed, roughly 11% are singletons. The CDR3 loop spans 16 amino acids. Overall study findings and caveats: Expanded graft clones numbering several hundred reportedly gave rise to alpha-beta T cells about two months after transplant.

The chain carries TRBV21-1 and TRBJ2-1; whether TRBD1, the table's D call, matches the DNA was not checked. TRBV21-1 is marked as a pseudogene. The TCR was taken from a female patient younger than 10 who had a stem cell transplant for aplastic anemia, so the T cells may come from the graft donor. Sequenced here: PBMCs, mostly from graft donor cells, sampled 180 days after TCRalphabeta/CD19-depleted stem cell transplant. CDR3: CASTIPPGSTYNEQFF. The CDR3 DNA reads TGTGCCAGCACCATCCCCCCTGGGAGTACCTACAATGAGCAGTTCTTC.